The next 18 T cell receptor beta chains were all read from a single sample in a study of blood T cell repertoires in COVID-19. Profiling relied on immunoSEQ multiplex PCR, and the TCRdb table lists in-frame clones only, not all of them. The sample carries 150,000 or so clones, roughly nine tenths recorded once. Sequencing was performed on peripheral blood. The receptors here all came from a young man with COVID-19, enrolled during active disease.

V and J are TRBV6-5 and TRBJ1-1; the D is unclear. The germline gives CDR1 MNHEY, CDR2 SVGAGI. The CDR3 consists of 14 residues. V lost 6 bases and J lost 4, with 15 bases in between. The CDR3 coding sequence is TGTGCCAGCAGCCGGACTGCTGGAAGCACTGAAGCTTTCTTT. This codes for CASSRTAGSTEAFF.

V gene TRBV5-1 combines with J gene TRBJ2-7; the match to TRBD1 covers 8 bases. V was pared by 8 bases and J by 5 bases, with 3 bases of the junction left unmatched. The germline CDR1 and CDR2 sequences are SGHRS and YFSETQ. The CDR3 is 11 residues long. CDR3 nucleotides: TGCGCCAGTTCAGGGGGCCACGAGCAGTACTTC. Encoded protein: CASSGGHEQYF.

This clone was observed a single time. V and J are TRBV30 and TRBJ2-4; 10 bases are a match to TRBD1. This CDR3 has 18 amino acids. The V gene's germline CDR1 is GTSNPN and CDR2 SVGIG (reference sequence). J lost 3 bases, V lost 4 bases, and 15 bases had no gene match. The CDR3 coding sequence is TGTGCCTGGACCCAACGCGACAGGGGGCTTGGGGGCAAAAACATTCAGTACTTC. Translated: CAWTQRDRGLGGKNIQYF.

The J gene is TRBJ1-1, the V gene TRBV12-3 or TRBV12-4; D is perhaps TRBD1 (6 bases). V lost 3 bases and J 6 bases, leaving 11 bases between the germline ends. The CDR3 is 13 residues long. DNA for the CDR3: TGTGCCAGCAGTTTTACAGGGTTCGCTGAAGCTTTCTTT. It yields the protein CASSFTGFAEAFF.

The V gene is TRBV30, the J gene TRBJ2-5; TRBD2 matches at 15 bases. With V trimmed by 1 base and J by 4 bases, 4 bases remained unmatched. Per germline, CDR1 GTSNPN and CDR2 SVGIG (reference sequence). The CDR3 has 16 amino acids. DNA for the CDR3: TGTGCCTGGAGTGGCGGGACTAGCGGGAGGTTAGAGACCCAGTACTTC. This translates into CAWSGGTSGRLETQYF.

The chain employs TRBV10-3 and TRBJ2-5; 9 bases map to TRBD1. The germline CDR1 and CDR2 sequences are ENHRY and SYGVKD. This CDR3 is 14 amino acids long. Losses at the gene ends were 2 bases for V and 5 bases for J; bases not matched to a gene: 3. The CDR3 nucleotides read TGTGCCATCAGTGAGAGAGGACAGGGGGAGACCCAGTACTTC. Amino acids: CAISERGQGETQYF.

CDR3 DNA: TGTGCCAGCAGTTTGTGGACTTCAGATACGCAGTATTTT. It specifies CASSLWTSDTQYF. V usage is TRBV27 and J usage is TRBJ2-3; possible D gene TRBD2, 5 bases. V was clipped by 3 bases and J by 4 bases, with 8 bases between them. The V gene's germline CDR1 is MNHEY and CDR2 SMNVEV (reference sequence). The CDR3 consists of 13 residues.

This clone was found once. In nucleotides, the CDR3 is TGTGCCAGCAGTTACGTCGGGGATTCACCCCTCCACTTT. Encoded protein: CASSYVGDSPLHF. The chain joins TRBV6-5 to TRBJ1-6; D remains ambiguous. The V and J ends lost 2 bases and 8 bases respectively, with 7 bases between them. This CDR3 has 13 amino acids. Germline CDR1 reads MNHEY; CDR2 reads SVGAGI.

J is TRBJ2-5 and V is TRBV18; TRBD2 matches 10 bases. The CDR3 covers 14 residues. Trimming at V came to 6 bases and at J to 5 bases, leaving 6 bases not matched to a gene. The germline V gene encodes CDR1 KGHSH and CDR2 LQKENI. CDR3 DNA sequence: TGTGCCAGCTCGTCGGCTAGCGGGAGTGAGACCCAGTACTTC. Its protein is CASSSASGSETQYF.

This sequence joins TRBV28 and TRBJ2-7, with 8 bases fitting TRBD2. J gave up 0 bases and V 1 base, and 17 bases lay outside the gene matches. Germline CDR1 and CDR2: MDHEN and SYDVKM. The CDR3 contains 20 residues. The CDR3 nucleotides are TGTGCCAGCAGTTTATACCCTGGGCTAGCGGGTAGGGTAAGCTCCTACGAGCAGTACTTC. Translating gives CASSLYPGLAGRVSSYEQYF. The complete variable domain, with remaining parts taken from reference TRBV28 and TRBJ2-7, reads DVKVTQSSRYLVKRTGEKVFLECVQDMDHENMFWYRQDPGLGLRLIYFSYDVKMKEKGDIPEGYSVSREKKERFSLILESASTNQTSMYLCASSLYPGLAGRVSSYEQYFGPGTRLTVT.

This chain connects TRBV18 to TRBJ1-6; 7 bases are shared with TRBD1. After removal of 2 bases from V and 10 bases from J, the junction contained 17 bases not matched to a gene. From germline, CDR1 is KGHSH and CDR2 LQKENI. There are 18 residues in the CDR3. The CDR3 DNA sequence: TGTGCCAGCTCACCAATCGCAGTTCGACAGGGTGACAGATCACCCCTCCACTTT. This gives the protein CASSPIAVRQGDRSPLHF.

This sequence joins TRBV12-3 or TRBV12-4 and TRBJ2-7, with D unresolved. CDR3 length: 13 amino acids. Trimming left V 3 bases short and J 0 bases short, with 6 bases between. CDR3 in amino acids: CASSFTVSYEQYF. The DNA for the CDR3 is TGTGCCAGCAGTTTTACGGTCTCCTACGAGCAGTACTTC.

The rearrangement uses TRBV6-5 and TRBJ2-3; D remains unclear. Trimming removed 6 bases from V and 0 bases from J, with 10 bases in between. This CDR3 has 14 amino acids. Germline CDR1 MNHEY, CDR2 SVGAGI. In DNA, the CDR3 is TGTGCCAGCAGACAGACACCTAGCACAGATACGCAGTATTTT. Translated: CASRQTPSTDTQYF.

The chain uses TRBV4-3 and TRBJ2-1, with D possibly being TRBD1 (5 bases). V was trimmed by 2 bases and J by 5 bases, leaving 10 bases between them. The V gene's germline CDR1 is LGHNA and CDR2 YSLEER. This CDR3 has 14 residues. As DNA, the CDR3 is TGCGCCAGCAGCCAATTTAGACAGAACAATGAGCAGTTCTTC. Protein: CASSQFRQNNEQFF.

This clone was seen just once. The J gene is TRBJ1-1, the V gene TRBV5-1; D not resolved. Germline CDR1 is SGHRS and CDR2 is YFSETQ. V was shortened by 0 bases and J by 5 bases, with 11 bases between the two germline ends. CDR3 length: 14 residues. The CDR3 DNA is TGCGCCAGCAGCTTGGGGGTAGGGAGGACTGAAGCTTTCTTT. It specifies CASSLGVGRTEAFF.

The genes are TRBV19 and TRBJ1-1, with D possibly being TRBD1 (5 bases). The CDR3 spans 14 residues. Trimming removed 3 bases at V and 6 bases at J, with 14 bases between. The V gene's germline CDR1 is LNHDA and CDR2 SQIVND (reference sequence). The CDR3 coding sequence is TGTGCCAGTAGTATTGCCGGGGGAGGGTCTGAAGCTTTCTTT. Protein: CASSIAGGGSEAFF.

The chain links TRBV18 to TRBJ1-3; TRBD1 is a possible D gene (5 bases). V lost 6 bases, J lost 4 bases, and 10 bases lay in between. The length of the CDR3 is 13 residues. Germline V lookup: CDR1 KGHSH, CDR2 LQKENI. DNA of the CDR3: TGTGCCAGCTCCCAGGGTTACGGAAACACCATATATTTT. Amino acid sequence: CASSQGYGNTIYF.

The rearrangement uses TRBV24-1 and TRBJ2-6, with TRBD1 matching 7 bases. Germline CDR1 is KGHDR and CDR2 is SFDVKD. Losses at the gene ends were 6 bases for V and 2 bases for J; bases not matched to a gene: 3. The CDR3 consists of 15 residues. The CDR3 coding sequence is TGTGCCACCAGTCCCGGGACAGCTGGGGCCAACGTCCTGACTTTC. This gives the protein CATSPGTAGANVLTF.